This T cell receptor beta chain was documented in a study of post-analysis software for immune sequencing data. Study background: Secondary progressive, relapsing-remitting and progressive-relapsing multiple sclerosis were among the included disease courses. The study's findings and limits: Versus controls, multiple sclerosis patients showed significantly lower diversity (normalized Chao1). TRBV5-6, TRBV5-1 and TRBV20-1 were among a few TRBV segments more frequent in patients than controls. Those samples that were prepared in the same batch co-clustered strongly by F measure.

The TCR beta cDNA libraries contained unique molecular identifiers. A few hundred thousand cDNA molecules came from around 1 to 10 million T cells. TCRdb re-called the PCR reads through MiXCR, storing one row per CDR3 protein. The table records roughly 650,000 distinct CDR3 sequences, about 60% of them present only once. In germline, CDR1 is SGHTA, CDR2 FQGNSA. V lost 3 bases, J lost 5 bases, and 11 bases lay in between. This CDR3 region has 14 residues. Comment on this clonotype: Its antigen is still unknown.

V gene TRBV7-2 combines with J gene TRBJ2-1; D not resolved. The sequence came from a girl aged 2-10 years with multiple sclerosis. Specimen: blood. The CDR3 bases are TGTGCCAGCAGCTTCCGCCCTGTGGACAATGAGCAGTTCTTC. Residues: CASSFRPVDNEQFF.